The 31 T cell receptor beta chains reported below all come from one sample, sequenced in a study of blood T cell repertoires in COVID-19. Libraries were prepared by immunoSEQ multiplex PCR; TCRdb keeps only in-frame clonotypes and omits some of them. The table records roughly 99,000 clones, about 91% of them present only once. The material sequenced was peripheral blood. These receptors were obtained from a man aged 50 to 59 with active or convalescent COVID-19.

This chain joins TRBV28 and TRBJ1-2, with a possible D match to TRBD1 (5 bases). The CDR3 is made up of 14 amino acids. The V end was cut by 6 bases, the J end by 0 bases, with 11 bases between. Per the germline V gene, CDR1 is MDHEN and CDR2 is SYDVKM. The CDR3 loop reads CASSPGGTNYGYTF. CDR3 DNA: TGTGCCAGCAGCCCGGGGGGGACTAACTATGGCTACACCTTC.

The chain is built from TRBV7-8 and TRBJ2-2; 8 bases are shared with TRBD2. Germline assignment: CDR1 SGHVS and CDR2 FQNEAQ. V was pared by 5 bases and J by 6 bases, with 5 bases of the junction left unmatched. CDR3 length: 14 amino acids. Here the CDR3 reads CASSLGLAPGELFF. DNA of the CDR3: TGTGCCAGCAGCCTCGGACTAGCCCCCGGGGAGCTGTTTTTT.

The rearrangement uses TRBV6-5 and TRBJ1-2; 7 bases are a match to TRBD1. Germline CDR1 reads MNHEY; CDR2 reads SVGAGI. The CDR3 is 13 amino acids. Trimming at V came to 7 bases and at J to 4 bases, leaving 6 bases not matched to a gene. CDR3 in amino acids: CASTDRVGYGYTF. The CDR3 DNA reads as TGTGCCAGCACCGACAGGGTGGGCTATGGCTACACCTTC.

The chain carries TRBV19 and TRBJ1-2, with 8 bases that match TRBD1. The V and J ends lost 3 bases and 8 bases, in that order; junction bases with no gene match: 5. The CDR3 runs to 13 residues. CDR1 is LNHDA and CDR2 is SQIVND in the germline V gene (reference sequence). CDR3 loop: CASSMGTGSGYTF. The DNA of the CDR3 is TGTGCCAGTAGTATGGGGACAGGTTCCGGCTACACCTTC.

The CDR3 reads CASSLDRTRMFF. CDR3 nucleotides: TGTGCCAGCAGCTTAGACCGGACAAGGATGTTTTTT. The rearrangement uses TRBV7-9 and TRBJ2-2; weak D call: TRBD1 (5 bases). V lost 1 base, J lost 15 bases, and 12 bases lay in between. The germline CDR1 and CDR2 sequences are SEHNR and FQNEAQ (reference sequence). CDR3 length: 12 amino acids.

The chain recombines TRBV6-2 or TRBV6-3 with TRBJ1-3, with a possible D match to TRBD1 (6 bases). From germline, CDR1 is MNHEY and CDR2 SVGEGT. CDR3 size: 15 residues. V dropped 4 bases and J dropped 2 bases, with 12 bases sitting between them. CDR3 nucleotides: TGTGCCAGCAGTTCCCAGGGGCCAGCTGGAAACACCATATATTTT. Translation: CASSSQGPAGNTIYF.

The chain employs TRBV7-2 and TRBJ2-5; perhaps TRBD2 as D (6 bases). Germline CDR1 and CDR2: SGHTA and FQGNSA. V was trimmed by 4 bases and J by 4 bases, leaving 10 bases between them. The CDR3 loop spans 13 amino acids. In nucleotides, the CDR3 is TGTGCCAGCAGCTATGGGAGGACAGAGACCCAGTACTTC. It encodes CASSYGRTETQYF.

V usage is TRBV19 and J usage is TRBJ2-4; TRBD1 matches at 11 bases. J was trimmed by 6 bases and V by 5 bases; bases with no gene match: 12. The CDR3 loop spans 17 amino acids. CDR1 LNHDA and CDR2 SQIVND come from the germline V gene (reference sequence). This chain's CDR3 is CASSSTSGTGGLNIQYF. The CDR3 coding sequence is TGTGCCAGTAGTTCAACGTCCGGGACAGGGGGATTAAACATTCAGTACTTC.

The chain has TRBV28 and TRBJ1-1; D may be TRBD1 (5 bases). Germline-derived CDR1 and CDR2 are MDHEN and SYDVKM. The CDR3 runs to 14 residues. Trimming removed 6 bases from V and 0 bases from J, with 11 bases in between. CDR3 DNA: TGTGCCAGCAGCGACAGCGTCATGAACACTGAAGCTTTCTTT. Encoded protein: CASSDSVMNTEAFF.

In nucleotides, the CDR3 is TGTGCCAGCAGCGTAGAGCTTTCTATGCCAGGGTTGACTCATTACAATGAGCAGTTCTTC. Translating gives CASSVELSMPGLTHYNEQFF. This chain links TRBV9 with TRBJ2-1; tentatively, D is TRBD1 (5 bases). Looked up from germline, CDR1 is SGDLS and CDR2 is YYNGEE. The CDR3 length is 20 residues. V lost 0 bases and J 4 bases, leaving 26 bases between the germline ends.

The chain combines TRBV30 with TRBJ2-5; 7 bases align to TRBD1. Germline V gene lookup returns CDR1 GTSNPN and CDR2 SVGIG (reference sequence). Trimming at V came to 3 bases and at J to 5 bases, leaving 3 bases not matched to a gene. CDR3 size: 12 residues. The CDR3 nucleotides are TGTGCCTGGAGACAGGGGCCGGAGACCCAGTACTTC. Protein: CAWRQGPETQYF.

This chain uses TRBV20-1 with TRBJ1-2; D uncertain. This CDR3 has 12 residues. Trimming took 3 bases from V and 4 from J, leaving 9 bases between them. CDR1 DFQATT and CDR2 SNEGSKA come from the germline V gene (reference sequence). The chain's CDR3 is CSASSQLYGYTF. The CDR3 DNA reads as TGCAGTGCTAGTTCGCAACTCTATGGCTACACCTTC.

The chain carries TRBV2 and TRBJ2-1, with D tentatively TRBD2 (6 bases). Germline values: CDR1 SNHLY, CDR2 FYNNEI. This CDR3 comprises 14 residues. Trimming stripped 6 bases from V and 8 bases from J, with 17 bases between. The CDR3 sequence: CASRGLGRRDEQFF. The CDR3, as DNA: TGTGCCAGCAGGGGGCTCGGGAGACGGGATGAGCAGTTCTTC.

The chain joins TRBV7-8 to TRBJ2-3, with 8 bases lining up with TRBD1. The trim removed 3 bases at V and 4 bases at J, leaving 9 bases unmatched. Looked up from germline, CDR1 is SGHVS and CDR2 is FQNEAQ. The CDR3 spans 16 residues. CDR3 in DNA: TGTGCCAGCAGCTTTAGTGGCAGGGGGCGGGCAGATACGCAGTATTTT. Translating it yields CASSFSGRGRADTQYF.

The chain has TRBV28 and TRBJ2-1; D ambiguous. Looked up from germline, CDR1 is MDHEN and CDR2 is SYDVKM. The CDR3 consists of 15 residues. Between the trimmed V and J ends, which lost 5 bases and 2 bases, there was a span of 13 bases. The CDR3 region has the DNA TGTGCCAGCAGTCCTATTCGAATCACCTACAATGAGCAGTTCTTC. This encodes CASSPIRITYNEQFF.

The table lists this clone with a count of one. This sequence joins TRBV2 and TRBJ1-6; the D gene is possibly TRBD1 (5 bases). V lost 4 bases to trimming and J lost 9 bases, with 10 bases between them. The CDR3 loop spans 13 amino acids. Germline V gene data show CDR1 as SNHLY and CDR2 as FYNNEI. CDR3 sequence: CASSAGTFSPLHF. Here the CDR3 DNA reads TGTGCCAGCAGTGCGGGGACTTTTTCACCCCTCCACTTT.

CDR3 nucleotide sequence: TGTGCCAGCAGCACAATCAAGAACACTGAAGCTTTCTTT. Its protein is CASSTIKNTEAFF. V and J are TRBV6-5 and TRBJ1-1; D gene uncertain. The germline V and J ends were trimmed by 6 bases and 1 base, with 9 bases remaining between them. CDR3 length: 13 residues. The germline V gene encodes CDR1 MNHEY and CDR2 SVGAGI.

This chain joins TRBV4-1 and TRBJ1-2; 7 nucleotides agree with TRBD1. J lost 5 bases, V lost 0 bases, and 3 bases had no gene match. CDR3 length equals 14 residues. The germline CDR1 and CDR2 sequences are MGHRA and YSYEKL. The CDR3 sequence is CASSQEGQVYGYTF. CDR3 nucleotide sequence: TGCGCCAGCAGCCAAGAAGGACAGGTTTATGGCTACACCTTC.

The chain employs TRBV9 and TRBJ2-2; D gene ambiguous. The V gene's germline CDR1 is SGDLS and CDR2 YYNGEE. This CDR3 has 14 residues. Trimming left V 4 bases short and J 3 bases short, with 10 bases between. The CDR3 reads CASSIQPDTGELFF. In DNA, the CDR3 is TGTGCCAGCAGCATACAGCCGGACACCGGGGAGCTGTTTTTT.

The rearrangement links TRBV20-1 to TRBJ1-2; 9 nucleotides align to TRBD1. Per the germline V gene, CDR1 is DFQATT and CDR2 is SNEGSKA (reference sequence). The CDR3 runs 17 residues. J was trimmed by 4 bases and V by 3 bases; bases with no gene match: 15. The CDR3 nucleotides are TGCAGTGCTAGTCCCACGGACAGGGGCACGAGTGCCTATGGCTACACCTTC. It is translated as CSASPTDRGTSAYGYTF.

CDR3 nucleotide sequence: TGTGCCACCAGCAGAGATCTAGCGAGCACCGGGGAGCTGTTTTTT. It yields the protein CATSRDLASTGELFF. The chain recombines TRBV15 with TRBJ2-2, with D perhaps matching TRBD2 (6 bases). Between the trimmed V and J ends, which lost 0 bases and 4 bases, there was a span of 9 bases. The germline V gene encodes CDR1 LNHNV and CDR2 YYDKDF (reference sequence). The CDR3 is 15 residues long.

This chain joins TRBV5-8 and TRBJ2-7; TRBD1 is a possible D gene (5 bases). The ends were cut back, 8 bases at V and 2 bases at J, with 14 bases in the middle. The CDR3 has 13 amino acids. The V gene's germline CDR1 is SGHTS and CDR2 YDEGEE. The CDR3 sequence: CASRARGPYEQYF. The CDR3 region has the DNA TGTGCCAGTAGAGCAAGGGGCCCCTACGAGCAGTACTTC.

This chain connects TRBV28 to TRBJ2-1; D is possibly TRBD2 (6 bases). This CDR3 has 14 residues. Germline V CDR1 and CDR2: MDHEN, SYDVKM. The V and J ends lost 5 bases and 0 bases respectively, with 8 bases between them. The DNA of the CDR3 is TGTGCCAGCAGTGGAGGGAGCTCCTACAATGAGCAGTTCTTC. Encoded protein: CASSGGSSYNEQFF.

V gene TRBV19 combines with J gene TRBJ1-5; TRBD1 agrees at 8 bases. This CDR3 region has 15 residues. CDR1 is LNHDA and CDR2 is SQIVND in the germline V gene (reference sequence). Trimming cost V 5 bases and J 2 bases; bases outside gene matches: 5. CDR3 amino acids: CASSLGQGRNQPQHF. DNA for the CDR3: TGTGCCAGTAGTCTCGGACAGGGCCGCAATCAGCCCCAGCATTTT.

This chain links TRBV2 with TRBJ2-1; D perhaps matches TRBD2 (5 bases). The CDR3 loop spans 14 amino acids. Germline assignment: CDR1 SNHLY and CDR2 FYNNEI. V lost 8 bases and J lost 4, with 15 bases in between. The CDR3 loop is CASVAIPQYNEQFF. As DNA, the CDR3 is TGTGCCAGCGTAGCGATCCCCCAGTACAATGAGCAGTTCTTC.

The rearrangement joins TRBV7-6 to TRBJ2-3, with 8 bases aligning to TRBD1. The V gene end was trimmed by 5 bases and the J gene end by 2 bases; junction bases not matched to a gene: 15. CDR1 SGHVS and CDR2 FNYEAQ come from the germline V gene. CDR3 length: 18 residues. CDR3 sequence reads: CASSPLGDRFGLTDTQYF. The CDR3 DNA sequence: TGTGCCAGCAGCCCCCTTGGGGACAGGTTTGGACTCACAGATACGCAGTATTTT.

This clone appeared once. The genes are TRBV28 and TRBJ1-4; 7 bases map to TRBD1. Per the germline V gene, CDR1 is MDHEN and CDR2 is SYDVKM. This CDR3 spans 15 amino acids. J was trimmed by 6 bases and V by 2 bases; bases with no gene match: 6. CDR3 region: CASSLVDRVYEKLFF. CDR3 DNA sequence: TGTGCCAGCAGTTTAGTTGACAGGGTCTATGAAAAACTGTTTTTT.

The chain links TRBV5-1 to TRBJ2-1, with 10 bases lining up with TRBD2. Germline CDR1 SGHRS, CDR2 YFSETQ. Trimming took 4 bases from V and 1 from J; bases not matched to a gene: 5. The CDR3 sequence is 16 residues long. The chain's CDR3 is CASSELAGGSYNEQFF. CDR3 bases: TGCGCCAGCAGCGAGTTAGCGGGAGGTTCCTACAATGAGCAGTTCTTC.

The chain carries TRBV19 and TRBJ2-7; weak D call: TRBD2 (5 bases). CDR3 length equals 16 residues. Germline V gene sequence: CDR1 LNHDA, CDR2 SQIVND (reference sequence). Trimming took off 5 bases at V and 6 bases at J, with 23 bases between the two ends. CDR3 residues: CASSPLHGGRSTEQYF. The CDR3 DNA is TGTGCCAGTAGTCCCCTTCACGGAGGACGTTCGACCGAGCAGTACTTC.

This clone was observed once. The chain has TRBV28 and TRBJ1-1; 9 nucleotides align to TRBD1. The CDR3 runs 14 residues. Germline lookup yields CDR1 MDHEN and CDR2 SYDVKM. After removal of 6 bases from V and 4 bases from J, the junction contained 6 bases not matched to a gene. The CDR3 loop is CASRLTGGPTEAFF. CDR3 DNA sequence: TGTGCCAGCAGGCTCACAGGGGGCCCCACTGAAGCTTTCTTT.

J is TRBJ2-2 and V is TRBV7-9, with 7 bases matching TRBD2. Losses at the gene ends were 4 bases for V and 2 bases for J; bases not matched to a gene: 7. Germline assignment: CDR1 SEHNR and CDR2 FQNEAQ (reference sequence). The CDR3 is 16 residues long. The CDR3 DNA sequence: TGTGCCAGCAGCTCGGGTGCGGGAGTAAACACCGGGGAGCTGTTTTTT. The encoded protein is CASSSGAGVNTGELFF.